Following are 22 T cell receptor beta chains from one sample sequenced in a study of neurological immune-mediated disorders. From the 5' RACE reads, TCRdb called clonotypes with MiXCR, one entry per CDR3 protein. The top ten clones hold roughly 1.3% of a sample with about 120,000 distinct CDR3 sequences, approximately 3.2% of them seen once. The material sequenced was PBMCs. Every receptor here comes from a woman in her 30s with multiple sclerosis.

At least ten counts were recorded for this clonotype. CDR3 sequence reads: CASRSGTGPYNEQFF. Written as DNA, the CDR3 is TGTGCCAGCAGGTCCGGGACAGGACCTTACAATGAGCAGTTCTTC. V is TRBV12-3 or TRBV12-4 and J is TRBJ2-1, with 8 bases aligning to TRBD1. V gave up 6 bases and J gave up 4 bases; unmatched junction bases: 8. The CDR3 consists of 15 residues.

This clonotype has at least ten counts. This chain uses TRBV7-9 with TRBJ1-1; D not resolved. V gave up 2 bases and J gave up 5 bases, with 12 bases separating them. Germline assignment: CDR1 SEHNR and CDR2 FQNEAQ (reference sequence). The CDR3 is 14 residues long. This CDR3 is CASSLLNQPTEAFF. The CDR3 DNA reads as TGTGCCAGCAGCTTATTAAACCAGCCGACTGAAGCTTTCTTT.

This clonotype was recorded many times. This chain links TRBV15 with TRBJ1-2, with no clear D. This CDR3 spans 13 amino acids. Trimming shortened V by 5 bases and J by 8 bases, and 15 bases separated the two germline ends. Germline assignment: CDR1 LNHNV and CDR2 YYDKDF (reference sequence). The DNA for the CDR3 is TGTGCCACCAGCTTCGGGTCCTATCCAGGCTACACCTTC. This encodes CATSFGSYPGYTF. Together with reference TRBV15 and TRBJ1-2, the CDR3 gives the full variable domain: DAMVIQNPRYQVTQFGKPVTLSCSQTLNHNVMYWYQQKSSQAPKLLFHYYDKDFNNEADTPDNFQSRRPNTSFCFLDIRSPGLGDTAMYLCATSFGSYPGYTFGSGTRLTVV.

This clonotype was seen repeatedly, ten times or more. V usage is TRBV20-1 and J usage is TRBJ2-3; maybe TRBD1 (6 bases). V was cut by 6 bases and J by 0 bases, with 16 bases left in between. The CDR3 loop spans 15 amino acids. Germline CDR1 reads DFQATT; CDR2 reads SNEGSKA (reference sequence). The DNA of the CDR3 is TGCAGTGCACCGCAGGGGCCCTATAGCACAGATACGCAGTATTTT. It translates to CSAPQGPYSTDTQYF.

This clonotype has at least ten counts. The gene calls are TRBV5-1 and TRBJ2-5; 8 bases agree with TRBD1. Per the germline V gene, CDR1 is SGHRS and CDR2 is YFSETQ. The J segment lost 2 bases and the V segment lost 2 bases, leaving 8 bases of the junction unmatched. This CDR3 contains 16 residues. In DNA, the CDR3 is TGCGCCAGCAGCTTCCGGACAGGGACAACGCAAGAGACCCAGTACTTC. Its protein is CASSFRTGTTQETQYF.

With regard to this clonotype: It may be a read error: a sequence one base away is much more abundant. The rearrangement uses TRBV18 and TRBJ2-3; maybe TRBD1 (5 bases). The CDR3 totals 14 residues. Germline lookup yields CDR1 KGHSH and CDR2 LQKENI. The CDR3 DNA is TGTGCCAGCTCACCCGTGACAGAAGGGGATAAGCAGTATTTT. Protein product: CASSPVTEGDKQYF. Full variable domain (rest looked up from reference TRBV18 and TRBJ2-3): NAGVMQNPRHLVRRRGQEARLRCSPMKGHSHVYWYRQLPEEGLKFMVYLQKENIIDESGMPKERFSAEFPKEGPSILRIQQVVRGDSAAYFCASSPVTEGDKQYFGPGTRLTVL.

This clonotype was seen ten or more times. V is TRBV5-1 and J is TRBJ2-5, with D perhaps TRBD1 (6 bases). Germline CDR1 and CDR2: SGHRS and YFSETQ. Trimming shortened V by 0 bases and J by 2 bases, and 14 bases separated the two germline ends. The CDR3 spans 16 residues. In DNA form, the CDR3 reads TGCGCCAGCAGCTTGGACGGGCCAGGGGCACAAGAGACCCAGTACTTC. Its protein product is CASSLDGPGAQETQYF.

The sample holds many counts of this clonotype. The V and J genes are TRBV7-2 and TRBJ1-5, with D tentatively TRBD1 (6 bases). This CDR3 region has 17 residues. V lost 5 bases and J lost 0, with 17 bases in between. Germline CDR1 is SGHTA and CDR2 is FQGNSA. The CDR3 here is CASSPRSGGHSNQPQHF. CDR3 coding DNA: TGTGCCAGCAGCCCCCGTTCCGGGGGCCATAGCAATCAGCCCCAGCATTTT.

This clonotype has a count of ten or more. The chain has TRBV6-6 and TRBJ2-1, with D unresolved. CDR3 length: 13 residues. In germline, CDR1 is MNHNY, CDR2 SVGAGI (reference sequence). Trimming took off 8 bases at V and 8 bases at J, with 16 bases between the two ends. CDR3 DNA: TGTGCCAGCGGTGGCACGGTAGAGGATGAGCAGTTCTTC. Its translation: CASGGTVEDEQFF.

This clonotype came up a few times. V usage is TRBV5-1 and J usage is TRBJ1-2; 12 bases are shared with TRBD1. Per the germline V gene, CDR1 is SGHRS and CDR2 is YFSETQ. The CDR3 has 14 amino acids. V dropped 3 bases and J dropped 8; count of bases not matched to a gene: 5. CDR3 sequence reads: CASSWGQGAQGYTF. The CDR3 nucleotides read TGCGCCAGCAGCTGGGGACAGGGGGCGCAGGGCTACACCTTC.

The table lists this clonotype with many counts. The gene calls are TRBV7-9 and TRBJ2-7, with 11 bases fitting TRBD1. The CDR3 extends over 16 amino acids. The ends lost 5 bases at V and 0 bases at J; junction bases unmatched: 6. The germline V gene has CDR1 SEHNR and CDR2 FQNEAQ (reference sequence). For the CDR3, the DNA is TGTGCCAGCAGCCCTCCGGGACAGGGGGTCTCCTACGAGCAGTACTTC. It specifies CASSPPGQGVSYEQYF.

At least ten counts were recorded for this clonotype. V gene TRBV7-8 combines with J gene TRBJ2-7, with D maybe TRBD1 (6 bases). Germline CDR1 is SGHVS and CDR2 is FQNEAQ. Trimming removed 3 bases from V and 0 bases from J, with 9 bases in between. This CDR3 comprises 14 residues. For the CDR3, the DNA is TGTGCCAGCAGCTTGGGGGCGCGCTCCTACGAGCAGTACTTC. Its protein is CASSLGARSYEQYF.

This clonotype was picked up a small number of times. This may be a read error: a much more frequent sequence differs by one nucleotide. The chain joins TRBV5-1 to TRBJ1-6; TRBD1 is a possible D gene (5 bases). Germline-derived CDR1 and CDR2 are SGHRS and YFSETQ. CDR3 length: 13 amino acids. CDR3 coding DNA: TGCGCCAGCAGCTTGGCGGGGCGTTCACCCCTCAACTTT. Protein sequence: CASSLAGRSPLNF.

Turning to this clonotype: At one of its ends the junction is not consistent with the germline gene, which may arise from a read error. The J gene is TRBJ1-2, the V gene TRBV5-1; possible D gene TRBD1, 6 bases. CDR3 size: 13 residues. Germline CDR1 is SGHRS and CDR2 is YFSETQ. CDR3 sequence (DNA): TGCGCCAGCAGCAACCTACAGGGACCCCCAGTTGGCTTC. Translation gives CASSNLQGPPVGF.

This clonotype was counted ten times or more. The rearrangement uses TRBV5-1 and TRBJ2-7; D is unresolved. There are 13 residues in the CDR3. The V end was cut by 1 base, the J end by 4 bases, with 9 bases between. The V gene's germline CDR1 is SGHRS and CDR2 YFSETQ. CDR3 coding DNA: TGCGCCAGCAGCTTGTCCATGTCATACGAGCAGTACTTC. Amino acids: CASSLSMSYEQYF.

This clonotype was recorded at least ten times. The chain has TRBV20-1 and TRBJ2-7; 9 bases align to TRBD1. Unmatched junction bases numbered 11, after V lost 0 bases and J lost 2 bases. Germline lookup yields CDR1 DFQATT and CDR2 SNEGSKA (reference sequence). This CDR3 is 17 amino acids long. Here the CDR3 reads CSARDPWRQGVTYEQYF. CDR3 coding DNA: TGCAGTGCTAGAGATCCCTGGCGACAGGGGGTTACCTACGAGCAGTACTTC.

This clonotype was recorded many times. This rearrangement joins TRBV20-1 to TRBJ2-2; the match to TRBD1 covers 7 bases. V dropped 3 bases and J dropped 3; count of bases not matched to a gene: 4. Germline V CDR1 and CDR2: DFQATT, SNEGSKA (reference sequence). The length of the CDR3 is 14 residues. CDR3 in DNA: TGCAGTGCTAGGGACAGGCTATACACCGGGGAGCTGTTTTTT. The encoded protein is CSARDRLYTGELFF.

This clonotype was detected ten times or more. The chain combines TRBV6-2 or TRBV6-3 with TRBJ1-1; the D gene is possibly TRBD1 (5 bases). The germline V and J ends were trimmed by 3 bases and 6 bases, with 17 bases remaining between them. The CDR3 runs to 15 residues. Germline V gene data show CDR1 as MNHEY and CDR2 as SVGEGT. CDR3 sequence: CASSYPPRGAPEAFF. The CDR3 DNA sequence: TGTGCCAGCAGTTATCCCCCCAGAGGGGCCCCTGAAGCTTTCTTT.

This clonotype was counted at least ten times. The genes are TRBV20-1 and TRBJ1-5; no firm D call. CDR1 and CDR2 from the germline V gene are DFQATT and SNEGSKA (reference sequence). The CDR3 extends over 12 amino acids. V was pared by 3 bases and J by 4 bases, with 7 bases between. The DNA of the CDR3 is TGCAGTGCTAGTACGGGGAATCAGCCCCAGCATTTT. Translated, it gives CSASTGNQPQHF.

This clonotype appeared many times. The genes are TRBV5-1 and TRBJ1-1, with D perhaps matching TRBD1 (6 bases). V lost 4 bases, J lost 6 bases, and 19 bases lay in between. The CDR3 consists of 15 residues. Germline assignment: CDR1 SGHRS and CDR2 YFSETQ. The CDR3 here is CASSLQGFMTAEAFF. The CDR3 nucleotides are TGCGCCAGCAGCCTACAGGGATTCATGACTGCTGAAGCTTTCTTT.

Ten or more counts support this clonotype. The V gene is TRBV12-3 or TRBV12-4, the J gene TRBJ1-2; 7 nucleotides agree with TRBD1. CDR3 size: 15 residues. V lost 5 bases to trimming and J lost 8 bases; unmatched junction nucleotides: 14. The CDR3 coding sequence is TGTGCCAGCAGTATAACTCGACAGGGCGGGGGCGGCTACACCTTC. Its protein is CASSITRQGGGGYTF.

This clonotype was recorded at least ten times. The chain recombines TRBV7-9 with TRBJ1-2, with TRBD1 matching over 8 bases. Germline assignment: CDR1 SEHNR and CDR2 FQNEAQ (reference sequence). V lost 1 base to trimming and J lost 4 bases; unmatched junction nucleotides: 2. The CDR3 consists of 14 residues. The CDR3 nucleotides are TGTGCCAGCAGCTTAGGGACAGGGACCTATGGCTACACCTTC. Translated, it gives CASSLGTGTYGYTF.